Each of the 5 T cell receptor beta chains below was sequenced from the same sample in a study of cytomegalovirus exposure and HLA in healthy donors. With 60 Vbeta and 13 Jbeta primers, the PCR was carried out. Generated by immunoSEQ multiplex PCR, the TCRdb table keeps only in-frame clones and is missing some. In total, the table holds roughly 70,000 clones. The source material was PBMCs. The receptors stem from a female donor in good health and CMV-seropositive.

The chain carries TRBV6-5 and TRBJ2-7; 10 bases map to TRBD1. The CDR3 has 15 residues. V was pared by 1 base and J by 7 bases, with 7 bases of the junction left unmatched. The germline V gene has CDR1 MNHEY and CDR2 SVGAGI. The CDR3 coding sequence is TGTGCCAGCAGTTACTTTGGGGACAGGGGAAGGGAGCAGTACTTC. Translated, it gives CASSYFGDRGREQYF.

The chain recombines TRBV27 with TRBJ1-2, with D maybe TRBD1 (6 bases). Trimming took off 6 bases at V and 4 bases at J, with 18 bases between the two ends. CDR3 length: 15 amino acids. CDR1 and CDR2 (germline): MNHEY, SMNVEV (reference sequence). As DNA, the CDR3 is TGTGCCAGCAGCCCCTTGGGGGGGGCTCTCTATGGCTACACCTTC. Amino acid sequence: CASSPLGGALYGYTF.

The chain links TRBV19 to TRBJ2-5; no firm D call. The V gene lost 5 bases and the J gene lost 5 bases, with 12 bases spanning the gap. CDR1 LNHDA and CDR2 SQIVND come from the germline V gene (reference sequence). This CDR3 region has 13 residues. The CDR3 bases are TGTGCCAGTAGTGTCAGCGTTATGGAGACCCAGTACTTC. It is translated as CASSVSVMETQYF.

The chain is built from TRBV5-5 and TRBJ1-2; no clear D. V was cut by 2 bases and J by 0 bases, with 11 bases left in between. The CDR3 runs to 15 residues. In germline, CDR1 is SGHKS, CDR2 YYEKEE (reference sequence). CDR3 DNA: TGTGCCAGCAGCTTTGCCAGCGCATCTAACTATGGCTACACCTTC. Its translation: CASSFASASNYGYTF. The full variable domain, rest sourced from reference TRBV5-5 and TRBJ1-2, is DAGVTQSPTHLIKTRGQQVTLRCSPISGHKSVSWYQQVLGQGPQFIFQYYEKEERGRGNFPDRFSARQFPNYSSELNVNALLLGDSALYLCASSFASASNYGYTFGSGTRLTVV.

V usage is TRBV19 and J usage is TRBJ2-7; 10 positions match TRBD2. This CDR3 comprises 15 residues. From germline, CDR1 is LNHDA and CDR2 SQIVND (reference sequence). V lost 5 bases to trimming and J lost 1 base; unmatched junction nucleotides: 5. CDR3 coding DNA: TGTGCCAGTAGTCTAGCGGGAGAGGGTTCCTACGAGCAGTACTTC. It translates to CASSLAGEGSYEQYF. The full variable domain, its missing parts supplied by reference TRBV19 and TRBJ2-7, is DGGITQSPKYLFRKEGQNVTLSCEQNLNHDAMYWYRQDPGQGLRLIYYSQIVNDFQKGDIAEGYSVSREKKESFPLTVTSAQKNPTAFYLCASSLAGEGSYEQYFGPGTRLTVT.